This passage covers 16 T cell receptor beta chains from one sample sequenced in a study of blood T cell repertoires in COVID-19. Data came from immunoSEQ multiplex PCR; TCRdb stores just in-frame clones and leaves some out. Altogether 250,000 or so clones are present, almost 90% being singletons, with the ten largest covering about 1.3%. The sample was peripheral blood. Receptors were obtained from a man older than 75 with acute or convalescent COVID-19.

Points on this clone: Additional DNA sequences in this sample encode the identical CDR3. This rearrangement joins TRBV7-2 to TRBJ1-5, with 8 nucleotides matching TRBD1. The CDR3 has 14 amino acids. Germline V CDR1 and CDR2: SGHTA, FQGNSA. Trimming took 5 bases from V and 7 from J; bases not matched to a gene: 7. CDR3 DNA: TGTGCCAGCAGCCTCGGACAGGGAGGCCAGCCCCAGCATTTT. It is translated as CASSLGQGGQPQHF.

This sequence joins TRBV6-1 and TRBJ1-4; D gene ambiguous. Per the germline V gene, CDR1 is MNHNS and CDR2 is SASEGT. The CDR3 runs 14 residues. Deletions cut 2 bases from V and 15 bases from J, with 19 bases between. DNA for the CDR3: TGTGCCAGCAGTGAATACGTTCGAGGGATGGGAGTGTTTTTT. Residues: CASSEYVRGMGVFF.

This chain links TRBV7-3 with TRBJ2-5, with TRBD2 matching over 10 bases. Germline CDR1 and CDR2: SGHTA and FQGTGA. The CDR3 covers 15 residues. V was clipped by 5 bases and J by 4 bases; unmatched bases: 7. The DNA of the CDR3 is TGTGCCAGCAGCCGCAGCGGGGGGGGAGGAGAGACCCAGTACTTC. It codes for CASSRSGGGGETQYF.

This clone was detected only once. The V and J genes are TRBV4-2 and TRBJ1-2; a possible D gene is TRBD1 (6 bases). The V gene's germline CDR1 is LGHNA and CDR2 YNFKEQ. The CDR3 is 14 amino acids. V lost 4 bases and J 6 bases, leaving 15 bases between the germline ends. The CDR3 reads CASSPEGGTHGYTF. In nucleotides, the CDR3 is TGTGCCAGCAGCCCTGAAGGGGGAACTCATGGCTACACCTTC.

The gene calls are TRBV18 and TRBJ1-5; D remains unclear. Trimming pared 1 base from V and 5 bases from J, leaving 9 bases between. CDR1 is KGHSH and CDR2 is LQKENI in the germline V gene. This CDR3 has 14 amino acids. The CDR3 nucleotides are TGTGCCAGCTCACCACGAATCAACTATCAGCCCCAGCATTTT. Protein sequence: CASSPRINYQPQHF.

The genes are TRBV9 and TRBJ1-3; 9 nucleotides match TRBD1. The ends lost 5 bases at V and 4 bases at J; junction bases unmatched: 7. CDR3 length equals 15 residues. Germline V gene lookup returns CDR1 SGDLS and CDR2 YYNGEE. CDR3 DNA sequence: TGTGCCAGCAGAGCTGAGACAGGGGGAGGAAACACCATATATTTT. This encodes CASRAETGGGNTIYF.

The chain is built from TRBV5-4 and TRBJ2-7; TRBD2 aligns across 7 bases. Germline V gene sequence: CDR1 SGHNT, CDR2 YYREEE (reference sequence). The CDR3 is made up of 18 amino acids. With 0 bases clipped from V and 0 bases from J, the junction kept 12 bases outside the gene matches. The CDR3 sequence is CASSLGGWGGVSSYEQYF. For the CDR3, the DNA is TGTGCCAGCAGCTTGGGGGGCTGGGGGGGAGTGAGCTCCTACGAGCAGTACTTC. The full variable domain, in which reference TRBV5-4 and TRBJ2-7 provide the parts outside the CDR3, is ETGVTQSPTHLIKTRGQQVTLRCSSQSGHNTVSWYQQALGQGPQFIFQYYREEENGRGNFPPRFSGLQFPNYSSELNVNALELDDSALYLCASSLGGWGGVSSYEQYFGPGTRLTVT.

The rearrangement links TRBV6-5 to TRBJ2-7; weak D call: TRBD1 (5 bases). Germline CDR1 MNHEY, CDR2 SVGAGI. This CDR3 contains 16 residues. V lost 0 bases and J lost 0, with 12 bases in between. DNA of the CDR3: TGTGCCAGCAGTTACTCACGGACATTGAGCTCCTACGAGCAGTACTTC. This encodes CASSYSRTLSSYEQYF.

The count of this clone is one. This chain uses TRBV5-1 with TRBJ2-3; the match to TRBD2 covers 8 bases. Germline V gives CDR1 SGHRS, CDR2 YFSETQ. The J segment lost 1 base and the V segment lost 7 bases, leaving 11 bases of the junction unmatched. The CDR3 is 16 amino acids. The DNA of the CDR3 is TGCGCCAGCGCCCCAAGCGGGCGGGAGGGCACAGATACGCAGTATTTT. This translates into CASAPSGREGTDTQYF.

This chain connects TRBV18 to TRBJ2-7, with D tentatively TRBD1 (5 bases). The CDR3 length is 13 residues. Per the germline V gene, CDR1 is KGHSH and CDR2 is LQKENI. V was clipped by 5 bases and J by 2 bases, with 10 bases between them. The CDR3, as DNA: TGTGCCAGCTCAAGGGGTCCCACCTACGAGCAGTACTTC. This codes for CASSRGPTYEQYF.

This chain connects TRBV6-2 or TRBV6-3 to TRBJ1-2; D gene uncertain. The CDR3 has 12 amino acids. CDR1 MNHEY and CDR2 SVGEGT come from the germline V gene. V lost 2 bases and J lost 6, with 7 bases in between. The CDR3 DNA reads as TGTGCCAGCAGTTACCCCCAGAATGGCTACACCTTC. Translation gives CASSYPQNGYTF.

This clone was seen a single time. The chain employs TRBV6-5 and TRBJ2-5; D might be TRBD1 (5 bases). The V gene lost 5 bases and the J gene lost 2 bases, with 15 bases spanning the gap. This CDR3 has 15 amino acids. Germline V gene sequence: CDR1 MNHEY, CDR2 SVGAGI. In DNA, the CDR3 is TGTGCCAGCAGTACCCCCGGACACGTACAAGAGACCCAGTACTTC. Protein product: CASSTPGHVQETQYF.

The chain joins TRBV20-1 to TRBJ2-3, with D maybe TRBD2 (5 bases). The CDR3 spans 17 residues. Deletions cut 3 bases from V and 0 bases from J, with 19 bases between. Germline values: CDR1 DFQATT, CDR2 SNEGSKA (reference sequence). In DNA, the CDR3 is TGCAGTGCTAGTTTACCCCCACGGGGAACTAGCACAGATACGCAGTATTTT. Protein product: CSASLPPRGTSTDTQYF.

The rearrangement joins TRBV7-2 to TRBJ2-2, with 8 bases fitting TRBD1. V was clipped by 2 bases and J by 8 bases; unmatched bases: 13. This CDR3 has 17 amino acids. Germline loops: CDR1 SGHTA, CDR2 FQGNSA. CDR3 nucleotide sequence: TGTGCCAGCAGCTTATCCCTGACAGGGGCCCCTTGGGGGGAGCTGTTTTTT. Encoded protein: CASSLSLTGAPWGELFF.

The rearrangement uses TRBV6-5 and TRBJ1-2; TRBD1 might be the D (6 bases). V lost 5 bases to trimming and J lost 4 bases, with 11 bases between them. CDR1 is MNHEY, CDR2 SVGAGI, per germline. This CDR3 has 13 amino acids. This CDR3 is CASSTGGAYGYTF. DNA for the CDR3: TGTGCCAGCAGTACCGGGGGGGCCTATGGCTACACCTTC.

The chain links TRBV18 to TRBJ1-2, with 7 bases fitting TRBD1. V was pared by 5 bases and J by 5 bases, with 11 bases of the junction left unmatched. The CDR3 spans 15 residues. CDR1 and CDR2 from the germline V gene are KGHSH and LQKENI. CDR3 loop: CASSSTTGLGYGYTF. The CDR3 DNA is TGTGCCAGCTCATCCACGACAGGGCTGGGGTATGGCTACACCTTC. Filled out from reference TRBV18 and TRBJ1-2, the complete variable domain reads NAGVMQNPRHLVRRRGQEARLRCSPMKGHSHVYWYRQLPEEGLKFMVYLQKENIIDESGMPKERFSAEFPKEGPSILRIQQVVRGDSAAYFCASSSTTGLGYGYTFGSGTRLTVV.